This passage covers 22 T cell receptor beta chains from one sample sequenced in a study of T cell responses to AZD1222 COVID-19 vaccine. Assay: immunoSEQ multiplex PCR; the TCRdb copy retains only in-frame clones and omits some. Of about 39,000 clones in the sample, 88% were seen once. This material consisted of peripheral blood, taken 28 days after the second dose of the MenACWY control vaccine. These receptors all come from an adult who received the MenACWY meningococcal vaccine as a control.

There are a few counts of this clone. This sequence joins TRBV3-1 (or the pseudogene TRBV3-2) and TRBJ2-1; 9 nucleotides agree with TRBD2. Trimming took 0 bases from V and 9 from J; bases not matched to a gene: 12. Per germline, CDR1 LGHDT and CDR2 YNNKEL (reference sequence). The CDR3 is made up of 17 amino acids. CDR3 protein: CASSQEGGGRAFREQFF. The CDR3 DNA reads as TGTGCCAGCAGCCAAGAAGGGGGCGGGAGGGCCTTCCGTGAGCAGTTCTTC.

This chain connects TRBV28 to TRBJ2-5, with TRBD2 as a possible D gene (6 bases). V lost 8 bases and J 5 bases, leaving 18 bases between the germline ends. Germline-derived CDR1 and CDR2 are MDHEN and SYDVKM. This CDR3 region has 14 residues. CDR3 loop: CASEVGGGGETQYF. The CDR3 nucleotides are TGTGCCAGCGAGGTCGGAGGTGGGGGGGAGACCCAGTACTTC.

This rearrangement joins TRBV21-1 to TRBJ1-5; TRBD1, as called in the table, went unchecked against the DNA. TRBV21-1 is described as a pseudogene. The CDR3 is 17 residues long. CDR3 sequence (DNA): TGTGCCAGCAGCAAAGTCTCAGACAGGGACCACAATCAGCCCCAGCATTTT. Its translation: CASSKVSDRDHNQPQHF.

This clone was seen once. V usage is TRBV29-1 and J usage is TRBJ2-7; perhaps TRBD2 as D (6 bases). CDR3 length equals 15 residues. Germline CDR1 SQVTM, CDR2 ANQGSEA. V lost 6 bases and J 3 bases, leaving 21 bases between the germline ends. The CDR3 protein is CSVSLRGGTVYEQYF. CDR3 sequence (DNA): TGCAGCGTCTCACTGCGTGGGGGGACTGTCTACGAGCAGTACTTC.

The chain employs TRBV2 and TRBJ2-3; D uncertain. V dropped 7 bases and J dropped 1 base, with 9 bases sitting between them. Germline V gene sequence: CDR1 SNHLY, CDR2 FYNNEI. This CDR3 region has 13 residues. The CDR3 loop is CASKALGTDTQYF. CDR3 bases: TGTGCCAGCAAAGCTTTGGGCACAGATACGCAGTATTTT. Filled out from reference TRBV2 and TRBJ2-3, the complete variable domain reads EPEVTQTPSHQVTQMGQEVILRCVPISNHLYFYWYRQILGQKVEFLVSFYNNEISEKSEIFDDQFSVERPDGSNFTLKIRSTKLEDSAMYFCASKALGTDTQYFGPGTRLTVL.

This sequence joins TRBV28 and TRBJ1-5; D not resolved. Per germline, CDR1 MDHEN and CDR2 SYDVKM. Trimming removed 2 bases at V and 2 bases at J, with 10 bases between. CDR3 length: 15 residues. In DNA form, the CDR3 reads TGTGCCAGCAGTTTAGGGGTGGTCGGCAATCAGCCCCAGCATTTT. Translation gives CASSLGVVGNQPQHF.

This chain joins TRBV15 and TRBJ2-7; D perhaps matches TRBD2 (5 bases). Germline-derived CDR1 and CDR2 are LNHNV and YYDKDF (reference sequence). The CDR3 sequence is 17 residues long. V shed 0 bases and J shed 0 bases, with 15 bases lying between them. Here the CDR3 DNA reads TGTGCCACCAGCAGAGAAGCCGGCGCGGGCGACTCCTACGAGCAGTACTTC. It encodes CATSREAGAGDSYEQYF.

The rearrangement links TRBV7-9 to TRBJ2-7; TRBD1 agrees at 12 bases. The CDR3 is 14 residues long. Trimming took 4 bases from V and 6 from J; bases not matched to a gene: 4. The germline CDR1 and CDR2 sequences are SEHNR and FQNEAQ (reference sequence). CDR3 amino acids: CASSSGQGAREQYF. The DNA of the CDR3 is TGTGCCAGCAGCTCGGGACAGGGGGCCCGCGAGCAGTACTTC.

The chain couples TRBV6-6 to TRBJ2-4; D may be TRBD2 (6 bases). Trimming removed 7 bases from V and 0 bases from J, with 13 bases in between. Germline V gives CDR1 MNHNY, CDR2 SVGAGI (reference sequence). The CDR3 totals 15 residues. The CDR3 bases are TGTGCCAGCATTAAGGAGGGGCTAGCCAAAAACATTCAGTACTTC. This gives the protein CASIKEGLAKNIQYF.

This clone was seen only a few times. V and J are TRBV5-1 and TRBJ1-4; 7 positions agree with TRBD1. V was pared by 4 bases and J by 3 bases, with 15 bases of the junction left unmatched. In germline, CDR1 is SGHRS, CDR2 YFSETQ. This CDR3 comprises 18 residues. CDR3 DNA: TGCGCCAGCAGCCAAAACCCCGGGACAGCCATAGCTAATGAAAAACTGTTTTTT. This encodes CASSQNPGTAIANEKLFF.

V usage is TRBV24-1 and J usage is TRBJ1-5; TRBD1 might be the D (6 bases). Germline assignment: CDR1 KGHDR and CDR2 SFDVKD. This CDR3 comprises 13 residues. Deletions cut 9 bases from V and 4 bases from J, with 12 bases between. CDR3 DNA sequence: TGTGCCACCTCCTTACAGGGAAATCAGCCCCAGCATTTT. Translation gives CATSLQGNQPQHF.

DNA of the CDR3: TGTGCCAGCAGACAGGCACTGATTAATGAGCAGTTCTTC. Translation: CASRQALINEQFF. The V call is TRBV12-3 or TRBV12-4, the J call TRBJ2-1; D is possibly TRBD1 (5 bases). The CDR3 contains 13 residues. V lost 6 bases to trimming and J lost 7 bases, with 13 bases between them.

This clone was seen a few times. This chain connects TRBV2 to TRBJ1-1, with D hard to call. The V and J ends lost 3 bases and 6 bases respectively, with 14 bases between them. This CDR3 is 14 amino acids long. Germline loops: CDR1 SNHLY, CDR2 FYNNEI. The chain's CDR3 is CASSDQIDNAEAFF. CDR3 bases: TGTGCCAGCAGTGACCAAATAGACAATGCTGAAGCTTTCTTT. Variable domain in full (rest from reference TRBV2 and TRBJ1-1): EPEVTQTPSHQVTQMGQEVILRCVPISNHLYFYWYRQILGQKVEFLVSFYNNEISEKSEIFDDQFSVERPDGSNFTLKIRSTKLEDSAMYFCASSDQIDNAEAFFGQGTRLTVV.

The chain has TRBV6-2 or TRBV6-3 and TRBJ2-6; D is unclear. The CDR3 consists of 15 residues. With 7 bases removed from V and 0 bases from J, the gap between germline ends came to 10 bases. Germline V gene sequence: CDR1 MNHEY, CDR2 SVGEGT. The CDR3 sequence: CASTPSGSGANVLTF. The DNA for the CDR3 is TGTGCCAGCACCCCTTCCGGCTCTGGGGCCAACGTCCTGACTTTC.

V is TRBV25-1 and J is TRBJ2-5, with TRBD1 identical over 9 bases. The V segment lost 6 bases and the J segment 3 bases; nucleotides outside the gene matches: 5. CDR1 and CDR2 from the germline V gene are MGHDK and SYGVNS. The CDR3 consists of 14 residues. Here the CDR3 DNA reads TGTGCCAGCAGGAGGGGACAGGGAGAAGAGACCCAGTACTTC. Residues: CASRRGQGEETQYF.

This chain links TRBV30 with TRBJ2-7; 8 nucleotides align to TRBD1. This CDR3 is built from 14 residues. The germline gives CDR1 GTSNPN, CDR2 SVGIG (reference sequence). V shed 0 bases, J shed 6 bases, and the junction held 7 bases outside the gene matches. The DNA of the CDR3 is TGTGCCTGGAGTGTAGGTACAGGGGGAAGCGAGCAGTACTTC. This gives the protein CAWSVGTGGSEQYF.

This chain connects TRBV7-9 to TRBJ2-5, with D uncertain. Germline V CDR1 and CDR2: SEHNR, FQNEAQ (reference sequence). The CDR3 totals 16 residues. Trimming left V 3 bases short and J 5 bases short, with 19 bases between. In DNA, the CDR3 is TGTGCCAGCAGCTTCGCAGGCAGCGAGGATCGGGAGACCCAGTACTTC. Translated, it gives CASSFAGSEDRETQYF.

The CDR3 is CASSESRRDEQYF. Here the CDR3 DNA reads TGCGCCAGCAGTGAGTCCCGGAGAGACGAGCAGTACTTC. The chain couples TRBV10-2 to TRBJ2-7, with D unclear. Germline assignment: CDR1 WSHSY and CDR2 SAAADI. This CDR3 is 13 amino acids long. V lost 0 bases and J 5 bases, leaving 8 bases between the germline ends.

The chain couples TRBV11-2 to TRBJ1-1; no definite D call. The ends were cut back, 5 bases at V and 0 bases at J, with 7 bases in the middle. This CDR3 region has 13 residues. CDR1 SGHAT and CDR2 FQNNGV come from the germline V gene. The CDR3: CASSEQVNTEAFF. CDR3 coding DNA: TGTGCCAGCAGCGAGCAAGTGAACACTGAAGCTTTCTTT.

The chain is built from TRBV5-1 and TRBJ2-7, with 9 bases identical to TRBD1. V dropped 5 bases and J dropped 5; count of bases not matched to a gene: 8. The CDR3 contains 14 residues. Germline V lookup: CDR1 SGHRS, CDR2 YFSETQ. CDR3 protein: CASRLRDRANEQYF. DNA for the CDR3: TGCGCCAGCAGGCTTCGGGACAGGGCCAACGAGCAGTACTTC.

This chain connects TRBV25-1 to TRBJ2-3; 8 nucleotides align to TRBD1. Germline values: CDR1 MGHDK, CDR2 SYGVNS. V lost 5 bases, J lost 1 base, and 8 bases stayed unmatched. The CDR3 sequence is 16 residues long. As DNA, the CDR3 is TGTGCCAGCAGTCACCAGACAGGGGATGGCACAGATACGCAGTATTTT. It specifies CASSHQTGDGTDTQYF.

This chain links TRBV3-1 (or the pseudogene TRBV3-2) with TRBJ2-7; 7 nucleotides line up with TRBD2. There are 16 residues in the CDR3. V was pared by 4 bases and J by 0 bases, with 9 bases of the junction left unmatched. Per the germline V gene, CDR1 is LGHDT and CDR2 is YNNKEL (reference sequence). The CDR3 bases are TGTGCCAGCAGCCGATCAACTAGCGTTACCTCCTACGAGCAGTACTTC. This gives the protein CASSRSTSVTSYEQYF.